The 5 T cell receptor beta chains presented below share a single source sample, sequenced in a study of blood T cell repertoires in COVID-19. The method was immunoSEQ multiplex PCR; TCRdb's version includes in-frame clones alone and lacks a portion of them. Of some 350,000 clones in the sample, 70% to 90% were seen once. Material for sequencing was peripheral blood. Source of these receptors: a woman in her twenties or thirties with COVID-19, enrolled during active disease.

On this clone: Other DNA sequences within the sample encode an identical CDR3. This chain connects TRBV5-1 to TRBJ1-4; D may be TRBD1 (6 bases). Germline CDR1 is SGHRS and CDR2 is YFSETQ. This CDR3 region has 14 residues. V was trimmed by 0 bases and J by 8 bases, leaving 11 bases between them. CDR3 in DNA: TGCGCCAGCAGCTTGGACAGGGTTGGGGAAAAACTGTTTTTT. Protein product: CASSLDRVGEKLFF.

The J gene is TRBJ1-5, the V gene TRBV6-2 or TRBV6-3, with D possibly TRBD1 on 6 matching bases. Trimming removed 4 bases at V and 7 bases at J, with 17 bases between. This CDR3 is 15 amino acids long. CDR1 MNHEY and CDR2 SVGEGT come from the germline V gene. The CDR3 bases are TGTGCCAGCAGTTCTATGAGGACAGTTCCGCAGCCCCAGCATTTT. Its protein is CASSSMRTVPQPQHF.

The chain is built from TRBV6-5 and TRBJ2-5; D possibly corresponds to TRBD1 (5 bases). CDR3 size: 13 residues. Germline V gene sequence: CDR1 MNHEY, CDR2 SVGAGI. V was cut by 6 bases and J by 2 bases, with 10 bases left in between. The CDR3 region has the DNA TGTGCCAGCAGCAGGGCGGCGCAAGAGACCCAGTACTTC. Its translation: CASSRAAQETQYF.

This clone has just a few counts. The chain links TRBV5-1 to TRBJ2-7, with 9 bases identical to TRBD2. Losses at the gene ends were 1 base for V and 5 bases for J; bases not matched to a gene: 1. The CDR3 runs 13 residues. Germline CDR1 and CDR2: SGHRS and YFSETQ. The CDR3 DNA sequence: TGCGCCAGCAGCTTGCTAGCGGGGAACGAGCAGTACTTC. This codes for CASSLLAGNEQYF. Supplemented by reference TRBV5-1 and TRBJ2-7, the full variable domain reads KAGVTQTPRYLIKTRGQQVTLSCSPISGHRSVSWYQQTPGQGLQFLFEYFSETQRNKGNFPGRFSGRQFSNSRSEMNVSTLELGDSALYLCASSLLAGNEQYFGPGTRLTVT.

With respect to this clone: One junction end disagrees with the germline gene, perhaps due to a read error. The chain joins TRBV10-1 to TRBJ2-1; 15 positions match TRBD2. This CDR3 has 14 amino acids. Germline CDR1 and CDR2: WNHNN and SYGVQD (reference sequence). CDR3 protein: CASRTRTSGGATLF. CDR3 DNA sequence: TGCGCCAGCAGGACCCGGACTAGCGGGGGGGCGACTCTCTTC.